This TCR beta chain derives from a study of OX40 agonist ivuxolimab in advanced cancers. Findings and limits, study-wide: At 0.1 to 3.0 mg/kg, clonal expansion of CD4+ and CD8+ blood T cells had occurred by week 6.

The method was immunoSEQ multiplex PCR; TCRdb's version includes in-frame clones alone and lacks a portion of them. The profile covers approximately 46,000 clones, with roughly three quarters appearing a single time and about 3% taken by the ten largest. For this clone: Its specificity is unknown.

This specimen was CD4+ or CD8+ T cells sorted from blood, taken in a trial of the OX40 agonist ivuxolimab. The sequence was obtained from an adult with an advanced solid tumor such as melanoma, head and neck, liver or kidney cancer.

The CDR3 region is CASSLDGGSRSGNTIYF. CDR3 sequence (DNA): TGTGCCAGCAGCTTAGATGGGGGCAGCCGCTCTGGAAACACCATATATTTT. V is TRBV7-9 and J is TRBJ1-3; weak D call: TRBD1 (6 bases). This CDR3 comprises 17 residues. Germline V gives CDR1 SEHNR, CDR2 FQNEAQ (reference sequence). V was cut by 1 base and J by 0 bases, with 13 bases left in between.